The T cell receptor (beta chain) described here comes from a study of blood T cells in healthy people across ages. The study, taken as a whole, reports: Significant beta diversity loss was already apparent by age about 42, declining roughly linearly.

A sample-barcoded 5' primer and a J-beta primer mix were used in a second PCR of about 6 to 11 cycles. TCRdb reprocessed the 5' RACE reads via MiXCR and lists one record per CDR3 protein. The sample records about 1 million distinct CDR3 sequences, 25% being singletons. The CDR3 runs 11 residues. Germline assignment: CDR1 SQVTM and CDR2 ANQGSEA. V gave up 0 bases and J gave up 4 bases, with 3 bases separating them. This clonotype was seen only a few times. Its antigen is still unknown. This sample was also put to use in a study of T cells of mothers and their children. That paper states: Healthy Caucasian mothers, a few in number, and their six children were the donors.

The sequencing sample was made of blood. The source of this sequence is a girl between 2 and 10 years old in good health. V is TRBV29-1 and J is TRBJ1-2; D is undetermined. The CDR3 region is CSVEDLYGYTF. The DNA for the CDR3 is TGCAGCGTTGAAGACCTCTATGGCTACACCTTC.